One and the same sample provided the 2 T cell receptor beta chains below, sequenced in a study of shared clonotypes between healthy human individuals. CD8 cells regarded as naive lacked CD45RO, were positively chosen for CCR7, and omitted terminally differentiated effector memory CD45RA+ cells. The table came from immunoSEQ multiplex PCR; TCRdb's copy has only in-frame clones and leaves some out. This sample carries hundreds of thousands of clones, 80% to 95% of them seen once, and the ten largest clones take about 24%. Sequencing used naive CD8+ T cells sorted from blood. These receptors originate from a man younger than 45 in good health.

CDR3 residues: CASSLWGGYYNEQFF. The CDR3 DNA sequence: TGTGCCAGCAGCTTGTGGGGGGGATACTACAATGAGCAGTTCTTC. The rearrangement links TRBV5-4 to TRBJ2-1; 7 nucleotides line up with TRBD2. The CDR3 has 15 amino acids. V shed 1 base, J shed 3 bases, and the junction held 4 bases outside the gene matches. Germline CDR1 SGHNT, CDR2 YYREEE (reference sequence).

The chain recombines TRBV16 with TRBJ1-5, with D possibly TRBD1 on 6 matching bases. There are 16 residues in the CDR3. The germline gives CDR1 KGHSY, CDR2 FQNENV. V was trimmed by 1 base and J by 2 bases, leaving 12 bases between them. The CDR3 region has the DNA TGTGCCAGCAGCCAATTCCAGGGGACGGGCAATCAGCCCCAGCATTTT. Encoded protein: CASSQFQGTGNQPQHF.